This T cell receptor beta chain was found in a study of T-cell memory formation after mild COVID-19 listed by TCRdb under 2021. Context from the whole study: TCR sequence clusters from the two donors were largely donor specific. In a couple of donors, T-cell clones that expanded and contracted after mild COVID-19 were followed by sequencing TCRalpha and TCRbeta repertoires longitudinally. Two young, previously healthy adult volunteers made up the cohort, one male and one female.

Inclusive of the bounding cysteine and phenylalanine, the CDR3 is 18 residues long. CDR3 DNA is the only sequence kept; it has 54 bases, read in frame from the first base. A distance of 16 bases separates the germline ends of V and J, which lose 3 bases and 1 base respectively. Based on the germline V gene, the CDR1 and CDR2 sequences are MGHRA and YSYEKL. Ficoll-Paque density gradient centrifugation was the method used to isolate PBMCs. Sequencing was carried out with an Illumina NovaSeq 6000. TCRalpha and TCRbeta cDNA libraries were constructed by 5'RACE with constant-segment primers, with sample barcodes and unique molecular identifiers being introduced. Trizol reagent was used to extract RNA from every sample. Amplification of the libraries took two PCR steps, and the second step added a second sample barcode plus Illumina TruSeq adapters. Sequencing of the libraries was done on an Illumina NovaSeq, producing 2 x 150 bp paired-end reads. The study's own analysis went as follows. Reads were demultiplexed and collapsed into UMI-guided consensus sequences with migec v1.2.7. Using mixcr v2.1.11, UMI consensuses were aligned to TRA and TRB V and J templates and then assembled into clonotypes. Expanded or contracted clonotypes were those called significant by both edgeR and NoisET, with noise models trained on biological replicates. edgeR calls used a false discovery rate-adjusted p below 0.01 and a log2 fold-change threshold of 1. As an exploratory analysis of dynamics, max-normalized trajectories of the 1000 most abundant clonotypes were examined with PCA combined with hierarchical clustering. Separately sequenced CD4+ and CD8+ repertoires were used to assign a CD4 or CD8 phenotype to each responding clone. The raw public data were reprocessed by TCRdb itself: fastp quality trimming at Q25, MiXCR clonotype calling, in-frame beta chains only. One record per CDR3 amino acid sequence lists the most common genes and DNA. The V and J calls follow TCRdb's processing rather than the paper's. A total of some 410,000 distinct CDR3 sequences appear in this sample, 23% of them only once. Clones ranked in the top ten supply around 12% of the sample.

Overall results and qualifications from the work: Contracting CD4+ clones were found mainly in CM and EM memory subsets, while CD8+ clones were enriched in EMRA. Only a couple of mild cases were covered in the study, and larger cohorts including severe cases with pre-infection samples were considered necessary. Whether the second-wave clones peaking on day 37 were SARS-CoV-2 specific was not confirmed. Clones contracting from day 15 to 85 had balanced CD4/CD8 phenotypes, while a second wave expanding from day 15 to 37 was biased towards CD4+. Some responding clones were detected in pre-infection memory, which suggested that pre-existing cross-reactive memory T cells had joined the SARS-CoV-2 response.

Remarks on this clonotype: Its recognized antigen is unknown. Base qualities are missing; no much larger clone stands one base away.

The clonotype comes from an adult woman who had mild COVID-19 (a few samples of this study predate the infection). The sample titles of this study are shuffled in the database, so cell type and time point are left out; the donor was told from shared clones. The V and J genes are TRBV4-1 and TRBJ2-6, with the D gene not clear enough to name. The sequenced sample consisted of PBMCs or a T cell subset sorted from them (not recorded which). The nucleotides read TGCGCCAGCAGCCACCGGCCGCAGATGGAATCTGGGGCCAACGTCCTGACTTTC. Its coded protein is CASSHRPQMESGANVLTF.